This T cell receptor beta chain was recorded in a study of cytomegalovirus exposure and HLA in healthy donors. Study findings and constraints: The listing of 150 to 200 TCR beta chains classed them as cytomegalovirus-associated. Reports showed the classifier diagnosing cytomegalovirus status with high specificity and sensitivity.

V was clipped by 7 bases and J by 10 bases, with 22 bases between them. Germline V gene data show CDR1 as LGHNT and CDR2 as FRNRAP. There are 14 residues in the CDR3. While the first cohort had fewer than 850 subjects, the donors belonged to the separate validation cohort of about 110 subjects. The table came from immunoSEQ multiplex PCR; TCRdb's copy has only in-frame clones and leaves some out. The data hold over 110,000 clones, with approximately 84% observed a single time. Regarding this clone: What it binds is not known.

Sequences were obtained from PBMCs. This sequence joins TRBV12-5 and TRBJ1-1, with D possibly being TRBD1 (6 bases). This receptor was obtained from a woman in her thirties in good health and CMV-seronegative. The CDR3: CASAPRGGGKTAFF. CDR3 nucleotide sequence: TGTGCTAGTGCCCCACGAGGGGGGGGCAAGACAGCTTTCTTT.